This record concerns one T cell receptor beta chain sequence. The antigen is unknown. An end of the junction differs from the germline gene, which may be a read error. This specimen belongs to a study of blood T cells in healthy people across ages. Sample-barcoded 5' priming and a J-beta primer mix drove a second PCR of about 6 to 12 cycles. From each sample, at least 2.5 million paired-end reads containing CDR3 were obtained. MiXCR, applied by TCRdb to the 5' RACE reads, yields one record per CDR3 protein. The table has roughly 680,000 distinct CDR3 sequences, 52% seen once. The CDR3 has 13 residues. Germline V gene lookup returns CDR1 SQVTM and CDR2 ANQGSEA. Regarding the study as a whole: PBMCs left unsorted prevented a conclusive naive versus antigen-experienced comparison. Per-million-T-cell TCR beta diversity fell roughly linearly with age. The unknown donor CMV status may have confounded expanded clonotype changes.

The sequenced material came from blood. The clonotype comes from a woman aged 80 or over in good health. V usage is TRBV29-1 and J usage is TRBJ2-1; D is undetermined. CDR3 DNA sequence: TGCAGCGTGGCAACCAGCTCCTACAATGAGCGGTTCTTC. Translated, it gives CSVATSSYNERFF.